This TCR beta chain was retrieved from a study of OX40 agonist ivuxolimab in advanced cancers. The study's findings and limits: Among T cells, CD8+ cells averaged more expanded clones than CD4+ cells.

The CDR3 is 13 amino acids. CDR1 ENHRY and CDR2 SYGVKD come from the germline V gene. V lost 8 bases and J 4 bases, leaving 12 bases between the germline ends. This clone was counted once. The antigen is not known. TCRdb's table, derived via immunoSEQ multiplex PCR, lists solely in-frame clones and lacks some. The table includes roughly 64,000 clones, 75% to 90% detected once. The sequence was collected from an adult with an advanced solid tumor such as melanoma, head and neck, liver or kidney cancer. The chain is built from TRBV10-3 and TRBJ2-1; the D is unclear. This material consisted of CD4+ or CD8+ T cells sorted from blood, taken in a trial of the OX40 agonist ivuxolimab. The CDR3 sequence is CAIYSIAYNEQFF. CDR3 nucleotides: TGTGCCATCTATTCGATAGCATACAATGAGCAGTTCTTC.